This TCR beta chain was obtained from a study of T-cell memory formation after mild COVID-19 (dated by TCRdb to about 2021). Notes on the research overall: TCR sequence clusters from the two donors were found to be largely donor specific. T-cell clones expanding and contracting after mild COVID-19 in two donors were tracked by longitudinal TCRalpha and TCRbeta repertoire sequencing. The cohort comprised two young, previously healthy adult volunteers, one female and one male.

V loses 5 bases at its end and J loses 8 bases; junction bases beyond the gene matches: 15. The CDR3 covers 16 residues, taking in both the cysteine and the phenylalanine. This entry keeps only the CDR3 DNA: 48 bases, framed from base 1. Based on the germline V gene (reference sequence), the CDR1 and CDR2 sequences are DFQATT and SNEGSKA. Beyond this particular receptor, the publication reports: Contracting CD4+ clones turned up mainly in the CM and EM memory subsets, whereas EMRA was where CD8+ clones were enriched. Whether the second-wave clones peaking on day 37 were SARS-CoV-2 specific was not confirmed. Some responding clones were detected in pre-infection memory, suggesting pre-existing cross-reactive memory T cells joined the SARS-CoV-2 response. Clones that contracted from day 15 to 85 showed balanced CD4/CD8 phenotypes, whereas a second wave of clones that expanded from day 15 to 37 leaned towards CD4+. Only two mild cases were covered by the study, and larger cohorts that include severe cases with pre-infection samples were considered necessary.

Ficoll-Paque density gradient centrifugation was the method used to isolate PBMCs. Data came from an Illumina NovaSeq 6000. TCRalpha and TCRbeta cDNA libraries were constructed by 5'RACE with constant-segment primers, with sample barcodes and unique molecular identifiers being introduced. Trizol reagent was used to extract RNA from every sample. The libraries were amplified in two PCR steps, and the second step added a second sample barcode and Illumina TruSeq adapters. Libraries were sequenced on an Illumina NovaSeq with 2 x 150 bp paired-end reads. On the authors' methods: The reads were demultiplexed and collapsed into UMI-guided consensus sequences using migec v1.2.7. Using mixcr v2.1.11, UMI consensuses were aligned to TRA and TRB V and J templates and then assembled into clonotypes. Expanded or contracted clonotypes were those called significant by both edgeR and NoisET, with noise models trained on biological replicates. For edgeR calls, the thresholds were a false discovery rate-adjusted p below 0.01 and a log2 fold-change of 1. PCA with hierarchical clustering of max-normalized trajectories of the 1000 most abundant clonotypes was used as exploratory dynamics analysis. Separately sequenced CD4+ and CD8+ repertoires were used to assign the CD4 or CD8 phenotype of responding clones. TCRdb reran the public reads through fastp at Q25 and MiXCR, keeping productive beta chains. Entries that share a CDR3 protein sequence are merged under the most common genes and DNA. None of the V and J calls come from the authors' own analysis; TCRdb made them. This sample comprises roughly 89,000 distinct CDR3 sequences, 13% of them detected only once. The ten largest clones add up to approximately 26% of the sample.

To note about this clonotype: Its antigen target is currently unknown. No much larger clone is present one base from it, and per-base qualities are unavailable.

The sequenced material came from PBMCs or a T cell subset sorted from them (not recorded which). The receptor was isolated from an adult woman who had mild COVID-19 (a few samples of this study predate the infection). The sample titles of this study are shuffled in the database, so cell type and time point are left out; the donor was told from shared clones. This chain joins TRBV20-1 to TRBJ1-6, and 7 junctional nucleotides match TRBD1. The nucleotide sequence reads as follows: TGCAGTGCTCCACATCGACAGGGCTCGCCCTATTCACCCCTCCACTTT. This is translated as CSAPHRQGSPYSPLHF.